The 25 T cell receptor beta chains presented below share a single source sample, sequenced in a study of T cell responses to AZD1222 COVID-19 vaccine. TCRdb keeps only in-frame clones here, not all; method: immunoSEQ multiplex PCR. The sample has some 170,000 clones, 85% to 95% seen once. Sequencing used peripheral blood, obtained 28 days after the second dose of the MenACWY control vaccine. These receptors were taken from an adult who received the MenACWY meningococcal vaccine as a control.

The chain links TRBV4-1 to TRBJ2-5, with 9 bases identical to TRBD1. In germline, CDR1 is MGHRA, CDR2 YSYEKL. After removal of 2 bases from V and 2 bases from J, the junction contained 6 bases not matched to a gene. The CDR3 is 16 residues long. The CDR3 loop is CASSQPGTGLQETQYF. CDR3 coding DNA: TGCGCCAGCAGCCAACCCGGGACAGGGCTTCAAGAGACCCAGTACTTC.

This chain joins TRBV6-4 and TRBJ1-2; D might be TRBD1 (6 bases). V was shortened by 0 bases and J by 8 bases, with 19 bases between the two germline ends. This CDR3 comprises 16 residues. Germline CDR1 MRHNA, CDR2 SNTAGT. For the CDR3, the DNA is TGTGCCAGCAGTGACTCTGGGGGGGCACAGTCGAGGGGCTACACCTTC. It yields the protein CASSDSGGAQSRGYTF.

This rearrangement joins TRBV5-1 to TRBJ1-1; D gene ambiguous. This CDR3 comprises 14 residues. The V gene's germline CDR1 is SGHRS and CDR2 YFSETQ. With 0 bases removed from V and 6 bases from J, the gap between germline ends came to 12 bases. The DNA of the CDR3 is TGCGCCAGCAGCTTGGAGGTCGCGGTCCCTGAAGCTTTCTTT. Translation gives CASSLEVAVPEAFF.

The rearrangement uses TRBV7-2 and TRBJ1-5; D is ambiguous. Per the germline V gene, CDR1 is SGHTA and CDR2 is FQGNSA. V shed 3 bases and J shed 7 bases, with 16 bases lying between them. This CDR3 region has 15 residues. CDR3 region: CASSLVEAREQPQHF. The CDR3 bases are TGTGCCAGCAGCTTGGTGGAGGCCCGGGAACAGCCCCAGCATTTT.

The gene calls are TRBV19 and TRBJ1-1; 8 bases match TRBD1. The CDR3 loop spans 15 amino acids. Trimming took 4 bases from V and 7 from J; bases not matched to a gene: 11. Per germline, CDR1 LNHDA and CDR2 SQIVND (reference sequence). The DNA for the CDR3 is TGTGCCAGTAGTACCGGACAGGGAGCGGTCTTTGAAGCTTTCTTT. It translates to CASSTGQGAVFEAFF.

This chain links TRBV30 with TRBJ1-2, with D tentatively TRBD1 (5 bases). The germline gives CDR1 GTSNPN, CDR2 SVGIG (reference sequence). Trimming took 0 bases from V and 7 from J, leaving 12 bases between them. CDR3 length: 13 amino acids. CDR3: CAWSVPGTSGYTF. The CDR3 nucleotides are TGTGCCTGGAGTGTTCCAGGGACTTCTGGCTACACCTTC.

The genes are TRBV27 and TRBJ1-6; D not certain. From germline, CDR1 is MNHEY and CDR2 SMNVEV (reference sequence). The CDR3 spans 12 residues. V was cut by 5 bases and J by 13 bases, with 12 bases left in between. The CDR3 bases are TGTGCCAGCAGTCCCAGAGGATCCCCCCTCCACTTT. It specifies CASSPRGSPLHF.

The chain has TRBV7-2 and TRBJ2-5; 8 positions agree with TRBD2. The CDR3 runs 14 residues. Germline trimming cut 2 bases from V and 3 bases from J; bases unmatched to any gene: 2. Germline lookup yields CDR1 SGHTA and CDR2 FQGNSA. The CDR3 nucleotides are TGTGCCAGCAGCTTAAGGACTAGCAAAGAGACCCAGTACTTC. It specifies CASSLRTSKETQYF.

V and J are TRBV5-1 and TRBJ1-6, with a tentative D call TRBD1 (6 bases). Trimming shortened V by 4 bases and J by 8 bases, and 16 bases separated the two germline ends. The germline V gene encodes CDR1 SGHRS and CDR2 YFSETQ. This CDR3 has 15 residues. Here the CDR3 DNA reads TGCGCCAGCAGCCTACTTGGGGGCGCGCATTCACCCCTCCACTTT. Translated: CASSLLGGAHSPLHF.

The rearrangement links TRBV4-2 to TRBJ1-4; D uncertain. Germline V gives CDR1 LGHNA, CDR2 YNFKEQ. Trimming shortened V by 1 base and J by 4 bases, and 4 bases separated the two germline ends. This CDR3 spans 13 amino acids. The CDR3 DNA reads TGTGCCAGCAGCCAAGCCCTTAATGAAAAACTGTTTTTT. As protein: CASSQALNEKLFF.

The V and J genes are TRBV19 and TRBJ1-5; 10 positions match TRBD1. The CDR3 totals 16 residues. Germline CDR1 and CDR2: LNHDA and SQIVND (reference sequence). Losses at the gene ends were 5 bases for V and 7 bases for J; bases not matched to a gene: 11. The CDR3 nucleotides read TGTGCCAGTAGTCCAGGACCAGACAGGGGGCCCCAGCCCCAGCATTTT. Encoded protein: CASSPGPDRGPQPQHF.

The chain joins TRBV7-2 to TRBJ1-1, with 7 bases identical to TRBD1. Losses at the gene ends were 6 bases for V and 6 bases for J; bases not matched to a gene: 16. Germline lookup yields CDR1 SGHTA and CDR2 FQGNSA. CDR3 length: 16 amino acids. The CDR3 bases are TGTGCCAGCAGGCCCGGGACAGCCACGTCAGAGCCTGAAGCTTTCTTT. Encoded protein: CASRPGTATSEPEAFF.

The chain joins TRBV19 to TRBJ1-1; D remains ambiguous. V lost 0 bases and J lost 0, with 11 bases in between. The CDR3 loop spans 16 amino acids. The germline gives CDR1 LNHDA, CDR2 SQIVND (reference sequence). In DNA form, the CDR3 reads TGTGCCAGTAGTATAGATCTTTACAGAGTGAACACTGAAGCTTTCTTT. This sequence encodes CASSIDLYRVNTEAFF.

The chain recombines TRBV4-1 with TRBJ1-1; D is possibly TRBD1 (6 bases). Germline CDR1 and CDR2: MGHRA and YSYEKL. Trimming took 4 bases from V and 0 from J, leaving 18 bases between them. The length of the CDR3 is 17 residues. This CDR3 is CASSLSSGGAMNTEAFF. In nucleotides, the CDR3 is TGCGCCAGCAGCCTGTCCTCGGGGGGGGCCATGAACACTGAAGCTTTCTTT.

The V call is TRBV16, the J call TRBJ1-2; D remains unclear. The germline V gene encodes CDR1 KGHSY and CDR2 FQNENV. This CDR3 is built from 14 residues. The ends were cut back, 3 bases at V and 2 bases at J, with 10 bases in the middle. CDR3 in DNA: TGTGCCAGCAGCCAGAAGCGGCTGAACTATGGCTACACCTTC. This translates into CASSQKRLNYGYTF.

The chain has TRBV5-1 and TRBJ1-2; perhaps TRBD1 as D (6 bases). Looked up from germline, CDR1 is SGHRS and CDR2 is YFSETQ. Between the trimmed V and J ends, which lost 3 bases and 5 bases, there was a span of 17 bases. The CDR3 runs to 15 residues. CDR3 in DNA: TGCGCCAGCAGCTCGAACCCACAGGGAGTATATGGCTACACCTTC. This encodes CASSSNPQGVYGYTF.

The chain couples TRBV6-5 to TRBJ1-2; 9 nucleotides line up with TRBD1. The trim removed 8 bases at V and 6 bases at J, leaving 7 bases unmatched. Germline loops: CDR1 MNHEY, CDR2 SVGAGI. The CDR3 is 13 residues long. The DNA for the CDR3 is TGTGCCAGCCGGGACAGGGAGGTCGATGGCTACACCTTC. It is translated as CASRDREVDGYTF.

The gene calls are TRBV4-1 and TRBJ1-2; D gene unclear. V was pared by 0 bases and J by 4 bases, with 12 bases between. This CDR3 has 15 residues. Per the germline V gene, CDR1 is MGHRA and CDR2 is YSYEKL. The CDR3: CASSQDYPGTYGYTF. DNA of the CDR3: TGCGCCAGCAGCCAAGATTATCCAGGCACCTATGGCTACACCTTC.

The gene calls are TRBV3-1 (or the pseudogene TRBV3-2) and TRBJ2-1; no firm D call. The CDR3 length is 12 residues. Germline loops: CDR1 LGHDT, CDR2 YNNKEL (reference sequence). Trimming stripped 5 bases from V and 7 bases from J, with 9 bases between. The CDR3 region has the DNA TGTGCCAGCAGCAGGACCAAAAATGAGCAGTTCTTC. It translates to CASSRTKNEQFF.

The chain carries TRBV28 and TRBJ2-7, with D possibly matching TRBD2 (7 bases). CDR3 length equals 16 residues. Germline CDR1 and CDR2: MDHEN and SYDVKM. Deletions cut 2 bases from V and 3 bases from J, with 17 bases between. The CDR3 DNA is TGTGCCAGCAGTTTACTCCGGGGGGCAGAGGGCTACGAGCAGTACTTC. It specifies CASSLLRGAEGYEQYF.

The chain couples TRBV12-5 to TRBJ2-3, with D possibly being TRBD1 (7 bases). V dropped 0 bases and J dropped 0 bases, with 10 bases sitting between them. The CDR3 sequence is 16 residues long. The germline V gene encodes CDR1 LGHNT and CDR2 FRNRAP. In DNA, the CDR3 is TGTGCTAGTGGTTTGGTAGCAGGGGGGAGCACAGATACGCAGTATTTT. Its protein product is CASGLVAGGSTDTQYF.

The chain links TRBV7-9 to TRBJ2-7; TRBD1 aligns across 9 bases. This CDR3 region has 15 residues. J gave up 0 bases and V 5 bases, and 5 bases lay outside the gene matches. Germline V gives CDR1 SEHNR, CDR2 FQNEAQ (reference sequence). In DNA form, the CDR3 reads TGTGCCAGCAGCCCGGGACAGGGAAACTCCTACGAGCAGTACTTC. Protein sequence: CASSPGQGNSYEQYF.

This clone came up once. The chain combines TRBV5-1 with TRBJ2-7; TRBD1 matches at 7 bases. CDR1 is SGHRS and CDR2 is YFSETQ in the germline V gene. V was clipped by 4 bases and J by 3 bases; unmatched bases: 10. There are 15 residues in the CDR3. DNA of the CDR3: TGCGCCAGCAGCGTCCGGGACAGCCAACTCTACGAGCAGTACTTC. It is translated as CASSVRDSQLYEQYF. The full variable domain, rest sourced from reference TRBV5-1 and TRBJ2-7, is KAGVTQTPRYLIKTRGQQVTLSCSPISGHRSVSWYQQTPGQGLQFLFEYFSETQRNKGNFPGRFSGRQFSNSRSEMNVSTLELGDSALYLCASSVRDSQLYEQYFGPGTRLTVT.

The chain employs TRBV4-2 and TRBJ1-4; D is unresolved. CDR3 length: 16 amino acids. V dropped 0 bases and J dropped 0 bases, with 8 bases sitting between them. Germline CDR1 is LGHNA and CDR2 is YNFKEQ. CDR3 amino acids: CASSQDTYATNEKLFF. CDR3 bases: TGTGCCAGCAGCCAAGATACCTATGCAACTAATGAAAAACTGTTTTTT.

The sample holds one count of this clone. The chain joins TRBV15 to TRBJ1-2, with no clear D. Germline CDR1 reads LNHNV; CDR2 reads YYDKDF (reference sequence). V lost 0 bases and J 8 bases, leaving 13 bases between the germline ends. The CDR3 contains 14 residues. The CDR3 DNA sequence: TGTGCCACCAGCAGAGATCGGACGACGGGGGGCTACACCTTC. The encoded protein is CATSRDRTTGGYTF.